Below, 13 T cell receptor beta chains from the same sample are listed, as sequenced in a study of PD-L1 blockade in urothelial cancer. The sample's time point: peripheral blood 6 weeks after treatment start. The assay was immunoSEQ multiplex PCR, and TCRdb's table has in-frame clones only and misses some. The sample contains over 40,000 clones, around 84% of which appear only once. Sequenced material: PBMCs, taken around atezolizumab (anti-PD-L1) treatment. Receptors originate from a man between 65 and 85 years old with urothelial cancer.

The rearrangement links TRBV2 to TRBJ2-2; D possibly corresponds to TRBD1 (5 bases). V was shortened by 1 base and J by 4 bases, with 7 bases between the two germline ends. Germline V gene data show CDR1 as SNHLY and CDR2 as FYNNEI. The CDR3 totals 14 residues. CDR3 sequence (DNA): TGTGCCAGCAGTGAAGACAGGTCCACCGGGGAGCTGTTTTTT. This gives the protein CASSEDRSTGELFF.

Of note for this clone: A junction boundary mismatches the germline segment, possibly from a read error. The chain has TRBV7-7 and TRBJ2-1; unclear D gene. CDR1 SSHAT and CDR2 FNYEAQ come from the germline V gene (reference sequence). The CDR3 is 15 amino acids. In DNA, the CDR3 is TGTGCTAGCAGCTTAGCCCCGGGTCGGCACAATGAGCAGTTCTTC. Its protein is CASSLAPGRHNEQFF.

The chain uses TRBV2 and TRBJ2-1; TRBD2 might be the D (6 bases). The V and J ends lost 6 bases and 8 bases respectively, with 14 bases between them. The CDR3 spans 13 residues. The V gene's germline CDR1 is SNHLY and CDR2 FYNNEI. The DNA of the CDR3 is TGTGCCAGCAGGCGGGACCTAGACGATGAGCAGTTCTTC. Translating it yields CASRRDLDDEQFF.

The rearrangement links TRBV10-3 to TRBJ2-5; TRBD1 matches 9 bases. Per the germline V gene, CDR1 is ENHRY and CDR2 is SYGVKD. The trim removed 11 bases at V and 5 bases at J, leaving 9 bases unmatched. The CDR3 covers 13 residues. The CDR3 here is CAVGDRDRETQYF. In nucleotides, the CDR3 is TGTGCCGTCGGGGACAGGGACAGGGAGACCCAGTACTTC.

V is TRBV19 and J is TRBJ2-7, with D possibly being TRBD2 (6 bases). The germline V gene encodes CDR1 LNHDA and CDR2 SQIVND (reference sequence). The CDR3 extends over 13 amino acids. V was cut by 3 bases and J by 2 bases, with 8 bases left in between. The CDR3 reads CASSIAGTYEQYF. The CDR3 coding sequence is TGTGCCAGTAGTATTGCGGGAACCTACGAGCAGTACTTC.

V is TRBV5-1 and J is TRBJ1-3; 8 bases fit TRBD1. This CDR3 comprises 18 residues. The germline gives CDR1 SGHRS, CDR2 YFSETQ. V gave up 1 base and J gave up 0 bases; unmatched junction bases: 9. CDR3 bases: TGCGCCAGCAGCTTGAGTACAGGACAGGGACACTCTGGAAACACCATATATTTT. Translation gives CASSLSTGQGHSGNTIYF. Full variable domain (rest looked up from reference TRBV5-1 and TRBJ1-3): KAGVTQTPRYLIKTRGQQVTLSCSPISGHRSVSWYQQTPGQGLQFLFEYFSETQRNKGNFPGRFSGRQFSNSRSEMNVSTLELGDSALYLCASSLSTGQGHSGNTIYFGEGSWLTVV.

This chain joins TRBV11-2 and TRBJ2-1; 7 bases line up with TRBD2. With 2 bases clipped from V and 7 bases from J, the junction kept 11 bases outside the gene matches. The CDR3 length is 16 residues. Germline V gene data show CDR1 as SGHAT and CDR2 as FQNNGV. The DNA of the CDR3 is TGTGCCAGCAGCTTATCGGGAGCTAGCGGTAAGAATGAGCAGTTCTTC. This gives the protein CASSLSGASGKNEQFF.

The chain employs TRBV5-1 and TRBJ1-2; tentative D call: TRBD1 (6 bases). CDR1 is SGHRS and CDR2 is YFSETQ in the germline V gene. The V end lost 1 base, the J end lost 2 bases, and 15 bases lay between the germline ends. CDR3 size: 16 residues. CDR3 in amino acids: CASSLIGGRSNYGYTF. DNA for the CDR3: TGCGCCAGCAGCTTGATAGGGGGAAGGTCGAACTATGGCTACACCTTC.

The chain joins TRBV6-6 to TRBJ2-1, with 9 bases matching TRBD2. J gave up 6 bases and V 6 bases, and 6 bases lay outside the gene matches. Per germline, CDR1 MNHNY and CDR2 SVGAGI (reference sequence). The CDR3 is made up of 14 amino acids. This chain's CDR3 is CASRRLAASNEQFF. The CDR3 DNA reads TGTGCCAGCAGGCGACTAGCGGCCAGCAATGAGCAGTTCTTC.

This clone occurred once. The chain links TRBV2 to TRBJ2-7; 8 nucleotides align to TRBD1. Germline CDR1 is SNHLY and CDR2 is FYNNEI. The J segment lost 1 base and the V segment lost 6 bases, leaving 5 bases of the junction unmatched. This CDR3 is built from 14 residues. CDR3 amino acids: CASRRQGLSYEQYF. CDR3 in DNA: TGTGCCAGCAGGCGACAGGGGCTGTCCTACGAGCAGTACTTC. The complete variable domain, with remaining parts taken from reference TRBV2 and TRBJ2-7, reads EPEVTQTPSHQVTQMGQEVILRCVPISNHLYFYWYRQILGQKVEFLVSFYNNEISEKSEIFDDQFSVERPDGSNFTLKIRSTKLEDSAMYFCASRRQGLSYEQYFGPGTRLTVT.

This chain links TRBV5-1 with TRBJ2-7; a weak D match, TRBD1 (6 bases). V was shortened by 4 bases and J by 0 bases, with 14 bases between the two germline ends. Germline V gene lookup returns CDR1 SGHRS and CDR2 YFSETQ. The CDR3 has 15 residues. CDR3 in amino acids: CASSPLQGSSYEQYF. The CDR3 DNA reads TGCGCCAGCAGCCCCTTACAGGGAAGCTCCTACGAGCAGTACTTC. The whole variable domain, filled in from reference TRBV5-1 and TRBJ2-7, reads KAGVTQTPRYLIKTRGQQVTLSCSPISGHRSVSWYQQTPGQGLQFLFEYFSETQRNKGNFPGRFSGRQFSNSRSEMNVSTLELGDSALYLCASSPLQGSSYEQYFGPGTRLTVT.

The CDR3 here is CASSQEARGEQYF. The DNA for the CDR3 is TGTGCCAGCAGCCAAGAAGCCCGGGGCGAGCAGTACTTC. The rearrangement joins TRBV14 to TRBJ2-7; tentative D call: TRBD2 (5 bases). CDR3 length: 13 residues. Germline V gene data show CDR1 as SGHDN and CDR2 as FVKESK. The ends were cut back, 0 bases at V and 6 bases at J, with 9 bases in the middle.

The chain joins TRBV10-1 to TRBJ1-5; D call uncertain. Trimming shortened V by 9 bases and J by 0 bases, and 12 bases separated the two germline ends. This CDR3 region has 14 residues. The germline V gene encodes CDR1 WNHNN and CDR2 SYGVQD (reference sequence). CDR3 sequence (DNA): TGCGCCAGGCGCCCAAGACTTAGCAATCAGCCCCAGCATTTT. Its translation is CARRPRLSNQPQHF.